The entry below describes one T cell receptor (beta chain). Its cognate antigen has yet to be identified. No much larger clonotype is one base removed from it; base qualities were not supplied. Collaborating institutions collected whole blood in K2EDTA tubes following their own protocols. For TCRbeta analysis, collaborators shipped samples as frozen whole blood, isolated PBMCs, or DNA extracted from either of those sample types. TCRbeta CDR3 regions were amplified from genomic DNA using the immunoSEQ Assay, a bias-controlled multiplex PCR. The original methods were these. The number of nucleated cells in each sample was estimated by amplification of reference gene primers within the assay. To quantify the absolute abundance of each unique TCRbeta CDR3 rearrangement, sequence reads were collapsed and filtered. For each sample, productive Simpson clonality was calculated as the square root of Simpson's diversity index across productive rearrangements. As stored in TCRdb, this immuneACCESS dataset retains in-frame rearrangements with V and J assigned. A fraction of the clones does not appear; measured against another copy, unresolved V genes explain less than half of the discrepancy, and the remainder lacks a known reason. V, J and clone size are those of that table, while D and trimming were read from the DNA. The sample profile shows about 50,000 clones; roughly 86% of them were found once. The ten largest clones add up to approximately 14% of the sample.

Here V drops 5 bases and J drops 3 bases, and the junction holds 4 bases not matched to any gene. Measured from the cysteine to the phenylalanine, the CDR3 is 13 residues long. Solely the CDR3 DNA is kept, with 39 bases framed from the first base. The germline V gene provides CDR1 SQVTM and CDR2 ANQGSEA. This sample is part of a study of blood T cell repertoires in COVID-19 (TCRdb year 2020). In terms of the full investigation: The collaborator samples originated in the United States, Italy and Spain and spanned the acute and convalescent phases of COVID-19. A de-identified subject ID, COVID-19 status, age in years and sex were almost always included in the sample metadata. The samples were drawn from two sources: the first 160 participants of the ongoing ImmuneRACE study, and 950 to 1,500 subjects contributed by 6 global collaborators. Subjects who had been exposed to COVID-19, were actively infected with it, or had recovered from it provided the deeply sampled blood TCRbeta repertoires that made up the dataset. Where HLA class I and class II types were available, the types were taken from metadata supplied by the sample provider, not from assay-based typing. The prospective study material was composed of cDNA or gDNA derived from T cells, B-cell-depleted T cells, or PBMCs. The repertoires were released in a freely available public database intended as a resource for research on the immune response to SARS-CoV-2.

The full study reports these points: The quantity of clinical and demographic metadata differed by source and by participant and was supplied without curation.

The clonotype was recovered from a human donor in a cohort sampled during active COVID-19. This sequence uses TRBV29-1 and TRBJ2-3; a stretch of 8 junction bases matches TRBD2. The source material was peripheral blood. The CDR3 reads CSVLLAVTDTQYF. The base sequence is TGCAGCGTTTTACTAGCGGTGACAGATACGCAGTATTTT.